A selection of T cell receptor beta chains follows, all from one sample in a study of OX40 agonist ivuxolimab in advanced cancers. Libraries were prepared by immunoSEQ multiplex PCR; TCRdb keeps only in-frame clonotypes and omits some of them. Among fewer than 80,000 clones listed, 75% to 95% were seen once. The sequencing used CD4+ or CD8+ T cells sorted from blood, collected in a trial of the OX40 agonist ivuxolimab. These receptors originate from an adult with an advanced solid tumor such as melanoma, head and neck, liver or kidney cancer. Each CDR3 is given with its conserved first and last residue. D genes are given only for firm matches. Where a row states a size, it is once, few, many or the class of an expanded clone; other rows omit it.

CDR3: CASLGYGYTF; DNA: TGTGCTTCACTGGGCTATGGCTACACCTTC; V: TRBV28; size: NA; J: TRBJ1-2; D: NA
CDR3: CASRYGGLGTGELFF; DNA: TGTGCCAGCCGATATGGGGGATTGGGCACCGGGGAGCTGTTTTTT; V: TRBV5-4; size: NA; J: TRBJ2-2; D: NA
CDR3: CASRSVALATQYF; DNA: TGTGCCAGCAGGTCCGTCGCCTTAGCCACCCAGTACTTC; V: TRBV7-9; size: NA; J: TRBJ2-5; D: NA
CDR3: CASSLHEGVGYEQYF; DNA: TGCGCCAGCAGCCTGCATGAGGGGGTGGGCTACGAGCAGTACTTC; V: TRBV5-1; size: once; J: TRBJ2-7; D: NA
CDR3: CASSLHYSGSYEQYF; DNA: TGTGCCAGCTCACTTCACTATAGCGGGAGCTACGAGCAGTACTTC; V: TRBV18; size: NA; J: TRBJ2-7; D: TRBD2
CDR3: CASSPGGSYGYTF; DNA: TGTGCCAGCAGTCCAGGGGGGAGTTATGGCTACACCTTC; V: TRBV7-9; size: few; J: TRBJ1-2; D: TRBD1
CDR3: CASSPQSRDTQYF; DNA: TGTGCCAGCAGCCCCCAGTCGAGGGATACGCAGTATTTT; V: TRBV11-2; size: NA; J: TRBJ2-3; D: NA
CDR3: CASSRSMGYEQYF; DNA: TGCGCCAGCAGCCGATCGATGGGTTACGAGCAGTACTTC; V: TRBV10-1; size: NA; J: TRBJ2-7; D: NA
CDR3: CASSPRAAYNEQFF; DNA: TGTGCCAGCAGCCCAAGGGCCGCCTACAATGAGCAGTTCTTC; V: TRBV7-3; size: NA; J: TRBJ2-1; D: NA
CDR3: CASSLGGVRETQYF; DNA: TGCGCCAGCAGCTTGGGAGGGGTAAGGGAGACCCAGTACTTC; V: TRBV5-1; size: NA; J: TRBJ2-5; D: NA
CDR3: CAISPRTGQGSYEQYF; DNA: TGTGCCATCAGTCCTCGGACAGGCCAGGGCTCCTACGAGCAGTACTTC; V: TRBV10-3; size: NA; J: TRBJ2-7; D: TRBD1
CDR3: CASFFSGQLTMAEAFF; DNA: TGTGCCAGCTTTTTTTCCGGCCAACTTACAATGGCTGAAGCTTTCTTT; V: TRBV27; size: NA; J: TRBJ1-1; D: NA
CDR3: CASSPGTSGGWNEQFF; DNA: TGTGCCAGCAGCCCGGGGACTAGCGGGGGTTGGAATGAGCAGTTCTTC; V: TRBV7-9; size: NA; J: TRBJ2-1; D: TRBD2
CDR3: CASSLRLAARQETQYF; DNA: TGTGCCAGCAGCTTGAGGCTGGCGGCCCGCCAAGAGACCCAGTACTTC; V: TRBV5-4; size: NA; J: TRBJ2-5; D: NA
CDR3: CASSPGDSFSSYEQYF; DNA: TGTGCCAGCAGCCCAGGCGACAGCTTCTCTTCCTACGAGCAGTACTTC; V: TRBV11-2; size: once; J: TRBJ2-7; D: NA
CDR3: CASSRGGVLPSGANVLTF; DNA: TGTGCCAGCAGTCGAGGGGGGGTTTTGCCCTCTGGGGCCAACGTCCTGACTTTC; V: TRBV28; size: NA; J: TRBJ2-6; D: NA
CDR3: CASRPGLFYNEQFF; DNA: TGTGCCAGCAGACCGGGACTATTTTACAATGAGCAGTTCTTC; V: TRBV7-8; size: NA; J: TRBJ2-1; D: TRBD2
CDR3: CASSFPGTGSEQYF; DNA: TGTGCCAGCAGTTTTCCCGGGACAGGGAGCGAGCAGTACTTC; V: TRBV27; size: NA; J: TRBJ2-7; D: TRBD1